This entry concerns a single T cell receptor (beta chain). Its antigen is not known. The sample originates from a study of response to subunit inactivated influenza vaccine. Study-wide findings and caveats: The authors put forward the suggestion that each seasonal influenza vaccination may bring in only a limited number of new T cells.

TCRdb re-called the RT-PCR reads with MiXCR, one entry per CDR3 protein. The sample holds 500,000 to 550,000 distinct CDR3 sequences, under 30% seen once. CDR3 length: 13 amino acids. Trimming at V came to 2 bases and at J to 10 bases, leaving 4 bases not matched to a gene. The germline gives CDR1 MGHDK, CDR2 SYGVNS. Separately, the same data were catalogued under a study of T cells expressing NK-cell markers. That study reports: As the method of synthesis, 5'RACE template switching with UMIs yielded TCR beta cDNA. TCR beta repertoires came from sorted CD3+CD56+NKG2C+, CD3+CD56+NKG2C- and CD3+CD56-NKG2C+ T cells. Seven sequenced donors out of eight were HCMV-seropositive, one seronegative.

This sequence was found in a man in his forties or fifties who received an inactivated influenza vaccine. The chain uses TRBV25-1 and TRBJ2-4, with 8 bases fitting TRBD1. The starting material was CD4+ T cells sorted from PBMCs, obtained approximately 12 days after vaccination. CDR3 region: CASSEQGAGIQYF. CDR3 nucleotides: TGTGCCAGCAGTGAACAGGGGGCGGGGATTCAGTACTTC.